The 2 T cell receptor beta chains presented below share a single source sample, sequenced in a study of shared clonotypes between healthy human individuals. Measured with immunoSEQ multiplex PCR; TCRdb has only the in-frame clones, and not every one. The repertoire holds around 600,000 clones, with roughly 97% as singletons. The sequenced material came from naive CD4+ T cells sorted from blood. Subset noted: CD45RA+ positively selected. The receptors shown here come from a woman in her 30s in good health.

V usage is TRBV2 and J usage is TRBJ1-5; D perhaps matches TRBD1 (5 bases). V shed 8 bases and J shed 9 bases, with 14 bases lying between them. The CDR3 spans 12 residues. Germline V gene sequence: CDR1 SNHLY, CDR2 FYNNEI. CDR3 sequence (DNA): TGTGCCAGCGGAGGGGAGGAAAGGCCCCAGCATTTT. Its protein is CASGGEERPQHF.

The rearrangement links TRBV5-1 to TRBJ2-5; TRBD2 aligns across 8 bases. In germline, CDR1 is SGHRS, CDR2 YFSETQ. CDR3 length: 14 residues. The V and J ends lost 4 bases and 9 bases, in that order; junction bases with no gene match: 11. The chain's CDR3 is CASSLREPGGAQYF. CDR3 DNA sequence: TGCGCCAGCAGCCTCCGGGAGCCCGGGGGGGCCCAGTACTTC.